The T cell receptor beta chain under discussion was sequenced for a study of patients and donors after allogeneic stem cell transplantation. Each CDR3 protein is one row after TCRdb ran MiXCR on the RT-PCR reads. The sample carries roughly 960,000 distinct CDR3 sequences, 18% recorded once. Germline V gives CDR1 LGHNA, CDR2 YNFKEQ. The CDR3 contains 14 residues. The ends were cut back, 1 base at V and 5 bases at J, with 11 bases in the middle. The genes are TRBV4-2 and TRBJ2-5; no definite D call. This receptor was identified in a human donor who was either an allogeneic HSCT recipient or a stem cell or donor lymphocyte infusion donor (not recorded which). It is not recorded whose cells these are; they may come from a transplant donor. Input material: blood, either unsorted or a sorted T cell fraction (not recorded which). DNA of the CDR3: TGTGCCAGCAGCCAAGTGTGGTTACGGGAGACCCAGTACTTC. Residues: CASSQVWLRETQYF.